What follows are 3 T cell receptor beta chains derived from one specimen sequenced in a study of radiotherapy plus CTLA-4 blockade in lung cancer. Libraries were prepared by immunoSEQ multiplex PCR; TCRdb keeps only in-frame clonotypes and omits some of them. Of more than 65,000 clones in the sample, under 85% were seen once. Sequenced material: peripheral blood, taken from a patient treated with radiotherapy plus ipilimumab. These receptors were obtained from a human donor with non-small cell lung cancer who had stable disease on radiotherapy plus ipilimumab.

The sample holds one count of this clone. The rearrangement uses TRBV2 and TRBJ2-1, with 10 bases fitting TRBD2. The CDR3 sequence is 16 residues long. CDR1 is SNHLY, CDR2 FYNNEI, per germline. V was clipped by 6 bases and J by 8 bases; unmatched bases: 13. This chain's CDR3 is CASSSNLAGVSYEQFF. In DNA, the CDR3 is TGTGCCAGCAGCTCGAACCTAGCGGGGGTCTCTTATGAGCAGTTCTTC.

V is TRBV9 and J is TRBJ2-2; D unclear. Germline assignment: CDR1 SGDLS and CDR2 YYNGEE. The CDR3 contains 14 residues. Trimming shortened V by 0 bases and J by 6 bases, and 9 bases separated the two germline ends. This CDR3 reads CASSVEPDSGELFF. CDR3 in DNA: TGTGCCAGCAGCGTAGAACCGGATTCCGGGGAGCTGTTTTTT.

The genes are TRBV6-5 and TRBJ1-2; unclear D gene. From germline, CDR1 is MNHEY and CDR2 SVGAGI. The CDR3 has 14 amino acids. V lost 5 bases and J lost 0, with 10 bases in between. CDR3 nucleotides: TGTGCCAGCAGTGACGGGATGCCTAACTATGGCTACACCTTC. Residues: CASSDGMPNYGYTF.